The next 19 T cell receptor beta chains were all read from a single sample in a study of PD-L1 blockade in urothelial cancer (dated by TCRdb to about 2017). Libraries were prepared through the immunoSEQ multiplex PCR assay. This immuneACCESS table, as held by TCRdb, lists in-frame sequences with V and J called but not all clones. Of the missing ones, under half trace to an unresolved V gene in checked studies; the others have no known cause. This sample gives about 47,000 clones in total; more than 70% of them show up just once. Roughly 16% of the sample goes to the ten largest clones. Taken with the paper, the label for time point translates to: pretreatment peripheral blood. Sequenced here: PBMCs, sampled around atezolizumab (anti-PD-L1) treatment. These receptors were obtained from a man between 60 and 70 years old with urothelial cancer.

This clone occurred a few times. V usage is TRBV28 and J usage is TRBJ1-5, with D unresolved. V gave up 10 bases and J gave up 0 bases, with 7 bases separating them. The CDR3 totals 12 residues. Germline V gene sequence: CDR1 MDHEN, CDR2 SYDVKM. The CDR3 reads CATTGSNQPQHF. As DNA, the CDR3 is TGTGCCACTACGGGTAGCAATCAGCCCCAGCATTTT.

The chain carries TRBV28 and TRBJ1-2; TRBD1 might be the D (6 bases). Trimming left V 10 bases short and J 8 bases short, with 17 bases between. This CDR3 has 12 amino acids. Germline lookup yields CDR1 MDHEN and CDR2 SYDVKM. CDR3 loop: CATVRDNMGYTF. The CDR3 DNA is TGTGCCACCGTCCGGGACAACATGGGCTACACCTTC.

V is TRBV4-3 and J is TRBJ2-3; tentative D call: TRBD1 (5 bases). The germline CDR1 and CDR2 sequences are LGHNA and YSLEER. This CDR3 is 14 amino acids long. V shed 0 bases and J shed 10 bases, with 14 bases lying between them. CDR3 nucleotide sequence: TGCGCCAGCAGCCAAGATGGGGCCCCGAGTGCGCAGTATTTT. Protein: CASSQDGAPSAQYF.

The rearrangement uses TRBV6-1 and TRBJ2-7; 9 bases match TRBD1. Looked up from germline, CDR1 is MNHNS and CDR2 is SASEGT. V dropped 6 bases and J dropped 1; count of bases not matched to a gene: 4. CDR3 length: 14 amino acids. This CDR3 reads CASRGDRESYEQYF. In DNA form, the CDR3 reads TGTGCCAGCAGGGGGGACAGGGAATCCTACGAGCAGTACTTC.

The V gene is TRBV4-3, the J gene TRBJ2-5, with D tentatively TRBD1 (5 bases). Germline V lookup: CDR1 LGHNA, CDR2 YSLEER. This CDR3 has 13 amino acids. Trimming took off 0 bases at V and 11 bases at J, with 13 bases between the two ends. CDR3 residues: CASSQDLAYRQYF. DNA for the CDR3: TGCGCCAGCAGCCAAGATTTGGCTTACAGGCAGTACTTC.

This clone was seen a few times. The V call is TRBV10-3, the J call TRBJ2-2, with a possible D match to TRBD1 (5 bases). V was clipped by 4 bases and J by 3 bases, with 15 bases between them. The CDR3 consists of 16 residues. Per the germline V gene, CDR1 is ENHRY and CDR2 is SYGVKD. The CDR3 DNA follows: TGTGCCATCAGTGTGAAAGGTACCAGGGACACCGGGGAGCTGTTTTTT. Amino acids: CAISVKGTRDTGELFF.

For the CDR3, the DNA is TGTGCCAGCAGTTTACAGGGAGGGTTGACTAATGAAAAACTGTTTTTT. Translating gives CASSLQGGLTNEKLFF. The V gene is TRBV6-5, the J gene TRBJ1-4, with a tentative D call TRBD1 (6 bases). V shed 4 bases and J shed 2 bases, with 14 bases lying between them. Germline CDR1 and CDR2: MNHEY and SVGAGI. This CDR3 has 16 amino acids.

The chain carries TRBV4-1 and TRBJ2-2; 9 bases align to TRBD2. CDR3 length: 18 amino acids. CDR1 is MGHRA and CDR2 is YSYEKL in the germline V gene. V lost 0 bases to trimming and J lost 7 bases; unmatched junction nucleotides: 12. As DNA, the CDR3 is TGCGCCAGCAGCCAAGATCATTACGGCGGGGGGGCCCACGGGGAGCTGTTTTTT. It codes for CASSQDHYGGGAHGELFF.

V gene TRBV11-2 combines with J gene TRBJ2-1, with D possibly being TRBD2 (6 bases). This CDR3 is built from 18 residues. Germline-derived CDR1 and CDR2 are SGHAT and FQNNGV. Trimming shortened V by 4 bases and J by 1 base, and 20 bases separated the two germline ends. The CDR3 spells CASSSPRVGGGSYNEQFF. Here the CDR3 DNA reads TGTGCCAGCAGCTCCCCCCGTGTGGGGGGTGGGTCCTACAATGAGCAGTTCTTC.

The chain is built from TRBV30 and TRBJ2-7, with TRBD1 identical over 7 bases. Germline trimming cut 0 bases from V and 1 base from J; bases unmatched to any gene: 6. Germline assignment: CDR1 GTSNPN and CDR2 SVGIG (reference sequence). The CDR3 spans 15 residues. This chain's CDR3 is CAWSVRQGLSYEQYF. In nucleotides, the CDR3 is TGTGCCTGGAGTGTACGACAGGGTTTATCCTACGAGCAGTACTTC.

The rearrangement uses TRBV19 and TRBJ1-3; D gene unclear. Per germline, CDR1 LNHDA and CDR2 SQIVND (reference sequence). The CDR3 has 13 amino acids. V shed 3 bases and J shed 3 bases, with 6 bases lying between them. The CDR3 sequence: CASSIPRGNTIYF. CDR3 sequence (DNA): TGTGCCAGTAGTATCCCCCGTGGAAACACCATATATTTT.

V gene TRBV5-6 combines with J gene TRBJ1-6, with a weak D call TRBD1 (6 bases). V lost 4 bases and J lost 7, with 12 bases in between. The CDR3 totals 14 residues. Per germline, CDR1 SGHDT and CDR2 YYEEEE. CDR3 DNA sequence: TGTGCCAGCAGCCGCCGGGACAAGAATTCACCCCTCCACTTT. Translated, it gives CASSRRDKNSPLHF.

The CDR3 spells CASSLVAGTDTQYF. CDR3 in DNA: TGTGCCAGCAGTTTAGTAGCGGGCACAGATACGCAGTATTTT. The rearrangement joins TRBV27 to TRBJ2-3, with D tentatively TRBD2 (6 bases). The V and J ends lost 2 bases and 1 base respectively, with 7 bases between them. The CDR3 has 14 residues. In germline, CDR1 is MNHEY, CDR2 SMNVEV (reference sequence).

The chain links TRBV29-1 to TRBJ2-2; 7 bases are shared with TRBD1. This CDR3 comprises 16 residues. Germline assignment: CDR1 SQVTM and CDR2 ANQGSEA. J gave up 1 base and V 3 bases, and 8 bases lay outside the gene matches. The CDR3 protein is CSVEGAWTGNTGELFF. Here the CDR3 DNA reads TGCAGCGTTGAGGGGGCTTGGACAGGGAACACCGGGGAGCTGTTTTTT.

CDR3 region: CASTPTGVHGYTF. In DNA, the CDR3 is TGTGCCAGCACCCCGACAGGGGTGCATGGCTACACCTTC. The chain joins TRBV28 to TRBJ1-2, with 8 bases aligning to TRBD1. The germline V gene has CDR1 MDHEN and CDR2 SYDVKM. The CDR3 contains 13 residues. V shed 7 bases, J shed 6 bases, and the junction held 7 bases outside the gene matches.

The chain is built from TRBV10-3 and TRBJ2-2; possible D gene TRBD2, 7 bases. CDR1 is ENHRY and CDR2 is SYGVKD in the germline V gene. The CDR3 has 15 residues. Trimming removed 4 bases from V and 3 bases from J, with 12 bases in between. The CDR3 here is CAISGAGQDTGELFF. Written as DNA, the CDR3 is TGTGCCATCAGTGGAGCGGGACAAGACACCGGGGAGCTGTTTTTT.

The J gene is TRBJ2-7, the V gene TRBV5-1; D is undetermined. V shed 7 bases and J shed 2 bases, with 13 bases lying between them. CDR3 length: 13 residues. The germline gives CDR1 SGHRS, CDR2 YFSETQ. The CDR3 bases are TGCGCCAGCTCAGAAGGCGGTGCCTACGAGCAGTACTTC. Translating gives CASSEGGAYEQYF.

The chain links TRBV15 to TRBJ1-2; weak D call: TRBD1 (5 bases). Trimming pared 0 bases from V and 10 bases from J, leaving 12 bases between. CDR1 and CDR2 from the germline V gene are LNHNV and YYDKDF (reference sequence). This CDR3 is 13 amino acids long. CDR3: CATSRDVQGDYTF. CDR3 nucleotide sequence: TGTGCCACCAGCAGAGATGTGCAGGGCGACTACACCTTC.

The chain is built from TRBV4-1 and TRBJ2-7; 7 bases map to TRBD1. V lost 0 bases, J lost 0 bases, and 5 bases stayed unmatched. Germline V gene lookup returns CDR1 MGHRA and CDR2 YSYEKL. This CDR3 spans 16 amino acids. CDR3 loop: CASSQDSQGDSYEQYF. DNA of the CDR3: TGCGCCAGCAGCCAAGATAGCCAGGGGGACTCCTACGAGCAGTACTTC.